The following is a TCR beta chain sequence with its context. This clone has a single count. The specificity of this receptor is unknown. One base away there is no much larger clone; base qualities are not given. These data are taken from a study of T cell changes during pregnancy in multiple sclerosis (dated by TCRdb to the late 2010s). Concerning the study at large: The study looked at changes in the T cell repertoire across pregnancy in women with multiple sclerosis.

V lost 6 bases and J lost 4 bases, and the count of bases not matched to a germline gene is 7. Its CDR3 holds 15 amino acids, cysteine through phenylalanine. The sequence is cut down to CDR3 DNA, 45 bases in frame from base 1. CDR1 and CDR2 (SNHLY, FYNNEI) derive from the germline V gene. To prepare the library, the immunoSEQ multiplex PCR assay was applied. This is the immuneACCESS table as TCRdb keeps it, with only in-frame sequences that have V and J called. A part of the clones is gone; compared with another copy, unresolved V genes explain less than half, and the rest is unexplained. This sample is represented by roughly 25,000 clones; 80% to 90% of them were singletons. Around 16% of the sample is taken by the ten largest.

The source is a female donor with multiple sclerosis, enrolled in a pregnancy study. The chain links TRBV2 with TRBJ1-4, with TRBD1 matching 8 junction bases. Sequenced material: CD8+ T cells from peripheral blood mononuclear cells, taken in the second trimester of pregnancy. The nucleotides are TGTGCCAGCAGGCATACAGGGGGGCTTAATGAAAAACTGTTTTTT. It translates to CASRHTGGLNEKLFF.